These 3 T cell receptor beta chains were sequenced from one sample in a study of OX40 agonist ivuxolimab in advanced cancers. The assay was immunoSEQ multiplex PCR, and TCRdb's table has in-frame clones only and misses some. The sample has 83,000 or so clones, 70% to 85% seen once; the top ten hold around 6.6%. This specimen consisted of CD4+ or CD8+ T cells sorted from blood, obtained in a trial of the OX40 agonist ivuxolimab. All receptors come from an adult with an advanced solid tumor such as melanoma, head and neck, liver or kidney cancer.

Here the CDR3 DNA reads TGCGCCAGCAGCTTGGCCCGGCAGGGGGTAGTAGCGGGAGCCTACGAGCAGTACTTC. This translates into CASSLARQGVVAGAYEQYF. The chain combines TRBV5-1 with TRBJ2-7; 9 nucleotides line up with TRBD2. This CDR3 has 19 residues. V was pared by 0 bases and J by 2 bases, with 15 bases of the junction left unmatched. Germline assignment: CDR1 SGHRS and CDR2 YFSETQ.

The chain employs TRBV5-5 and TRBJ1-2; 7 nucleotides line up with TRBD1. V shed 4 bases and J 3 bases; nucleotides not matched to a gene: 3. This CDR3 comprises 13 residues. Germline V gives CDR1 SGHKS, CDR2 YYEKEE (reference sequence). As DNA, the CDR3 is TGTGCCAGCAGCCAAGGGACAGACTATGGCTACACCTTC. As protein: CASSQGTDYGYTF.

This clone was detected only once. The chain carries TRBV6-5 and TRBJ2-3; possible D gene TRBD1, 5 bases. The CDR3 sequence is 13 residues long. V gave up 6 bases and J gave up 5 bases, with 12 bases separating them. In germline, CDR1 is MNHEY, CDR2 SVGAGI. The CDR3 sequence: CASRSRARDTQYF. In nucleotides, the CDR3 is TGTGCCAGCAGATCCAGGGCTAGAGATACGCAGTATTTT.